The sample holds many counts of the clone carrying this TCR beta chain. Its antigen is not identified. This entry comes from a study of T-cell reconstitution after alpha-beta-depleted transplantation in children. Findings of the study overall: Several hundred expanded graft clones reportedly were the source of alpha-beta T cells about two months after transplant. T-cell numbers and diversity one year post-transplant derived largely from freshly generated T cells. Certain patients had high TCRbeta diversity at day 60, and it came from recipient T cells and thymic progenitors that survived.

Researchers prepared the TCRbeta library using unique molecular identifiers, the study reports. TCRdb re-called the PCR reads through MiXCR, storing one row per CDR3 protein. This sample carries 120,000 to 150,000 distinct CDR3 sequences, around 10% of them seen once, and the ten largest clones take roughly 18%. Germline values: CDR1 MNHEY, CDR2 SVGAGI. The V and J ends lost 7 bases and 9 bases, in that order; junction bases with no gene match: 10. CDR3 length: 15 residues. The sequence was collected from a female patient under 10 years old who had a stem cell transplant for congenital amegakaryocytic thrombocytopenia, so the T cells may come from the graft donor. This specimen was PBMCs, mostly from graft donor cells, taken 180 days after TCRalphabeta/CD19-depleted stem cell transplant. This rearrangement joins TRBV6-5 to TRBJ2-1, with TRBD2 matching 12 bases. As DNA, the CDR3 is TGTGCCAGCAACCCACTAGCGGGAGGCCAGGGTGAGCAGTTCTTC. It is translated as CASNPLAGGQGEQFF.